The rows below give T cell receptor beta chains drawn from one sample of a study of blood T cells in healthy people across ages. MiXCR, run by TCRdb on the 5' RACE reads, gives a single entry per CDR3 protein. This table holds approximately 780,000 distinct CDR3 sequences, under 30% found once. The same data also contributed to another study, on T cells of mothers and their children.

The sample comprised blood. These TCRs come from a boy between 10 and 17 years old in good health. Each CDR3 is given with its conserved first and last residue. D genes are given only for firm matches. Clone size appears in some rows only: once, few, many, or a class for an expanded clone.

NA | TRBD2 | TRBJ2-3 | TRBV20-1 | TGCGCCAAACTAGCGACTAGCACAGATACGCAGTATTTT | CAKLATSTDTQYF
few | TRBD1 | TRBJ2-5 | TRBV5-1 | TGCGCCAGCAGCTTGGCTACAGGGGGCAGAGAGACCCAGTACTTC | CASSLATGGRETQYF
NA | TRBD1 | TRBJ2-4 | TRBV6-1 | TGTGCCAGCTTACGGGACAGTTTAAACATTCAGTACTTC | CASLRDSLNIQYF
NA | NA | TRBJ1-4 | TRBV11-2 | TGTGCCAGCAGCCCCGGGTATGGTGAAAAACTGTTTTTT | CASSPGYGEKLFF
NA | TRBD1 | TRBJ1-2 | TRBV19 | TGTGCCAGTAGTCTCAACAGGGGGCGCGGCTATGGCTACACCTTC | CASSLNRGRGYGYTF
few | NA | TRBJ2-1 | TRBV5-1 | TGCGCCAGCAGCATAAGGGGTAATGAGCAGTTCTTC | CASSIRGNEQFF
NA | TRBD1 | TRBJ2-7 | TRBV24-1 | TGTGCCACCAGTGATTCCGGGACAGGGCTCTACGAGCAGTACTTC | CATSDSGTGLYEQYF
few | TRBD1 | TRBJ2-5 | TRBV20-1 | TGCAGTGCTCCAGACAGGGGGCGCGGAGAGACCCAGTACTTC | CSAPDRGRGETQYF
few | NA | TRBJ2-2 | TRBV5-1 | TGCGCCAGCAGCTTGCGGCAGGGAACCGGGGAGCTGTTTTTT | CASSLRQGTGELFF
few | TRBD2 | TRBJ2-3 | TRBV4-1 | TGCGCCAGCAGCCAGGGGACTAGCGGGGGGGGGTATACGCAGTATTTT | CASSQGTSGGGYTQYF
NA | NA | TRBJ2-7 | TRBV5-1 | TGCGCCAGCAGCTTGGGATCGGGTAGGCCCCTTTCCTCCTACGAGCAGTACTTC | CASSLGSGRPLSSYEQYF
NA | NA | TRBJ1-4 | TRBV4-2 | TGTGCCAGCAGCCAAGAAAGGGGAGGAACTGTCGGGCCAACTAATGAAAAACTGTTTTTT | CASSQERGGTVGPTNEKLFF
few | TRBD2 | TRBJ2-3 | TRBV20-1 | TGCAGTGCTAGAGAGGAGGCTAGCGGGAGCACAGATACGCAGTATTTT | CSAREEASGSTDTQYF
NA | NA | TRBJ1-4 | TRBV20-1 | TGCAGTGCTAGTGGGCGTTTGGGTGCGGAAAAACTGTTTTTT | CSASGRLGAEKLFF
few | NA | TRBJ2-5 | TRBV27 | TGTGCCAGCAGTCCCCCCAGGGCGGGGGAGACCCAGTACTTC | CASSPPRAGETQYF
NA | TRBD2 | TRBJ2-3 | TRBV7-2 | TGTGCCAGCAAAACAAGACTAGCGGGTCGCACAGATACGCAGTATTTT | CASKTRLAGRTDTQYF
NA | NA | TRBJ2-1 | TRBV4-1 | TGCGCCAGCAGCCAAAGGCAGGGTCATGCCTTGGACAATGAGCAGTTCTTC | CASSQRQGHALDNEQFF
NA | NA | TRBJ1-3 | TRBV30 | TGTGCCTGGAAGAGGGGCCGCTTACCTGGAAACACCATATATTTT | CAWKRGRLPGNTIYF
few | TRBD1 | TRBJ2-7 | TRBV12-3/TRBV12-4 | TGTGCCAGCACCTCCGGACAGGGCTACGAGCAGTACTTC | CASTSGQGYEQYF